These 9 T cell receptor beta chains were sequenced from one sample in a study of CD8 T cells in ankylosing spondylitis (dated by TCRdb to 2016 to 2017). The method behind the library was 5' RACE. Sequencer: Illumina HiSeq 2500. The raw public data were reprocessed by TCRdb itself: fastp quality trimming at Q25, MiXCR clonotype calling, in-frame beta chains only. Rows with one shared CDR3 protein collapse into an entry with the most common genes and DNA. Within this sample are under 250,000 distinct CDR3 sequences, with roughly 32% of them counted one time only. The top ten clones comprise about 4.2% of the sample. Sequenced: blood, either unsorted or a sorted T cell fraction (not recorded which). These receptors originate from a male donor with ankylosing spondylitis or in good health (not recorded which).

Only a few counts were recorded for this clonotype. The CDR3 bases are TGCAGTGCTCTCCCGGGACTTAGCTACGAGCAGTACTTC. Translated, it gives CSALPGLSYEQYF. The chain links TRBV20-1 to TRBJ2-7; D is perhaps TRBD2 (6 bases). This CDR3 is 13 amino acids long. V gave up 5 bases and J gave up 3 bases, with 14 bases separating them. Per germline, CDR1 DFQATT and CDR2 SNEGSKA (reference sequence).

The chain recombines TRBV20-1 with TRBJ1-2; 9 bases are shared with TRBD1. The length of the CDR3 is 14 residues. V lost 6 bases, J lost 2 bases, and 7 bases stayed unmatched. Per the germline V gene, CDR1 is DFQATT and CDR2 is SNEGSKA (reference sequence). The CDR3 sequence is CSAKQGAENYGYTF. The CDR3 DNA sequence: TGCAGTGCGAAACAGGGGGCAGAAAACTATGGCTACACCTTC.

Note on this clonotype: One base away lies a much larger clone, so this may be a sequencing read error. The chain is built from TRBV19 and TRBJ2-1, with TRBD2 as a possible D gene (6 bases). The germline V gene encodes CDR1 LNHDA and CDR2 SQIVND (reference sequence). The CDR3 is made up of 15 amino acids. V lost 5 bases to trimming and J lost 7 bases, with 18 bases between them. CDR3 in DNA: TGTGCCAGTAGTCCCTGGATAGCGGAATCGAATGAGCAGTTCTTC. Translated: CASSPWIAESNEQFF. The full variable domain, in which reference TRBV19 and TRBJ2-1 provide the parts outside the CDR3, is DGGITQSPKYLFRKEGQNVTLSCEQNLNHDAMYWYRQDPGQGLRLIYYSQIVNDFQKGDIAEGYSVSREKKESFPLTVTSAQKNPTAFYLCASSPWIAESNEQFFGPGTRLTVL.

The sample holds a few counts of this clonotype. The chain joins TRBV10-3 to TRBJ2-7; 9 bases agree with TRBD2. Germline lookup yields CDR1 ENHRY and CDR2 SYGVKD. This CDR3 is built from 13 residues. The ends lost 8 bases at V and 0 bases at J; junction bases unmatched: 2. DNA for the CDR3: TGTGCCATCCAAGCGGGGGGCTCCTACGAGCAGTACTTC. Its protein product is CAIQAGGSYEQYF.

This clonotype appeared a few times. As DNA, the CDR3 is TGTGCCAGCAGGGGGAGGGACGGCTCCTCCTACGAGCAGTACTTC. The encoded protein is CASRGRDGSSYEQYF. This sequence joins TRBV6-1 and TRBJ2-7; 7 positions match TRBD2. The CDR3 is made up of 15 amino acids. V shed 6 bases, J shed 0 bases, and the junction held 8 bases outside the gene matches. Germline V gives CDR1 MNHNS, CDR2 SASEGT.

In this sample, this clonotype turned up a few times. The CDR3, as DNA: TGTCCCCAGGGGGAGAGCTCTGGGGCCAACGTCCTGACTTTC. It specifies CPQGESSGANVLTF. The rearrangement links TRBV15 to TRBJ2-6; 7 bases are shared with TRBD1. The CDR3 extends over 14 amino acids. CDR1 is LNHNV, CDR2 YYDKDF, per germline (reference sequence).

This chain connects TRBV5-5 to TRBJ2-7; 8 bases are a match to TRBD1. The CDR3 sequence is 15 residues long. Germline V lookup: CDR1 SGHKS, CDR2 YYEKEE (reference sequence). After removal of 5 bases from V and 5 bases from J, the junction contained 12 bases not matched to a gene. The CDR3 nucleotides are TGTGCCAGCAGTCCTTTCCAGGGGGCGTATGACGAGCAGTACTTC. Its protein is CASSPFQGAYDEQYF.

This clonotype was observed a few times. The V and J genes are TRBV10-2 and TRBJ2-2; TRBD2 matches 9 bases. The J segment lost 4 bases and the V segment lost 6 bases, leaving 6 bases of the junction unmatched. The V gene's germline CDR1 is WSHSY and CDR2 SAAADI. This CDR3 spans 15 amino acids. The chain's CDR3 is CASRVAGAITGELFF. For the CDR3, the DNA is TGCGCCAGCAGAGTAGCGGGGGCGATCACCGGGGAGCTGTTTTTT.

The rearrangement joins TRBV20-1 to TRBJ2-3, with 8 bases fitting TRBD2. J gave up 4 bases and V 3 bases, and 3 bases lay outside the gene matches. The CDR3 spans 13 residues. CDR1 is DFQATT and CDR2 is SNEGSKA in the germline V gene (reference sequence). CDR3 residues: CSASGGAPDTQYF. CDR3 coding DNA: TGCAGTGCTAGCGGGGGGGCCCCAGATACGCAGTATTTT.